This TCR beta chain came from a study of CD8+CD57+ T cells in acquired aplastic anemia (dated by TCRdb to between 2017 and 2018). About the study as a whole: On average, sorted CD4+ and CD8+ cells yielded about 3 ug of extracted DNA, with a range of roughly 0.18 to 27.4 ug. Healthy donor samples averaged roughly 9.8 million reads for CD4+ and 11 million to 14 million for CD8+ cells.

There are 12 amino acids in the CDR3, from cysteine to phenylalanine inclusive. The DNA shown is the 36-base CDR3, in frame from base 1. Looking up the germline V gene (reference sequence) yields CDR1 SEHNR and CDR2 FQNEAQ. V sheds 2 bases and J sheds 8 bases, leaving 7 bases between their ends. The study deep-sequenced TCR repertoires of sorted CD4+ and CD8+ blood T cells from severe aplastic anemia patients and healthy subjects. Ficoll-Paque density gradient centrifugation was used to isolate peripheral blood mononuclear cells. Before DNA extraction, CD4+ and CD8+ T cells were sorted by FACS or by magnetic beads. Overall study outcomes, separate from this receptor: No significant difference in CD8+ Simpson's diversity was found between patients and healthy controls (P=0.060). Roughly 30 CD8+ CDR3 sequences were found to be shared between patients and controls, but these sequences appeared to be highly expressed in patients and within the immunodominant clones of the patients.

This clonotype came up many times. What antigen it recognizes has not been identified. Per-nucleotide qualities are absent, and no much larger clonotype sits a single base away. Genomic DNA served as template for TCR beta VDJ combination and CDR3 sequence profiling. An Illumina HiSeq 2000 was the platform used for TCR repertoire sequencing. The paper's processing steps were these. TRBV/TRBJ rearrangement plots, CDR3 size and DJ length profiles, and Simpson's diversity index were used to assess repertoires. Whichever DNA sequence was most abundant in the deep sequencing data was defined as the immunodominant clone. CDR3 amino acid sequences were screened for sharing across subjects and compared with published repertoires and the VDJdb database. In TCRdb, the public reads were trimmed at Q25 with fastp and aligned with MiXCR, with productive beta chains retained. Rows are unified per CDR3 protein, each entry keeping the most common DNA and genes. The V and J calls shown here were made by TCRdb, not taken from the authors' results. For this sample the table gives about 190,000 distinct CDR3 sequences, of which roughly half were detected only once. The ten most abundant clones make up roughly 15% of the sample.

This clonotype originated in a human donor in good health, serving as a control. The V and J genes are TRBV7-9 and TRBJ2-1; the D gene is perhaps TRBD2, on 5 matching bases. The sample consisted of sorted CD4+, CD8+, or CD8+CD57+ T cells (not recorded which) from PBMCs. The sequence in DNA is TGTGCCAGCAGCTTAATCGGGGATGAGCAGTTCTTC. It specifies CASSLIGDEQFF.